Each of the 6 T cell receptor beta chains below was sequenced from the same sample in a study of shared clonotypes between healthy human individuals. Only in-frame clones appear in the TCRdb table, and some are missing; sequencing was by immunoSEQ multiplex PCR. The profile shows 2 million to 2.5 million clones, 85% to 95% of them singletons. The source material was naive CD4+ T cells from PBMCs. As for subset: CD45RA+ positively selected. The receptors shown here come from a man younger than 30 in good health. Some clones in this sample may be carry-over from other donors' samples.

The chain recombines TRBV5-4 with TRBJ1-4; perhaps TRBD1 as D (6 bases). The CDR3 covers 14 residues. Trimming shortened V by 1 base and J by 10 bases, and 14 bases separated the two germline ends. Germline V CDR1 and CDR2: SGHNT, YYREEE (reference sequence). The CDR3 spells CASSLKTGGGKLFF. As DNA, the CDR3 is TGTGCCAGCAGCTTGAAGACAGGAGGGGGAAAACTGTTTTTT.

The chain couples TRBV28 to TRBJ2-7; 7 bases fit TRBD1. CDR3 size: 16 residues. Germline V gives CDR1 MDHEN, CDR2 SYDVKM. Losses at the gene ends were 1 base for V and 2 bases for J; bases not matched to a gene: 8. This chain's CDR3 is CASSLYSGTAPYEQYF. The CDR3 nucleotides read TGTGCCAGCAGTTTATACTCAGGGACAGCTCCCTACGAGCAGTACTTC.

This chain joins TRBV5-4 and TRBJ1-1; no clear D gene. In germline, CDR1 is SGHNT, CDR2 YYREEE (reference sequence). The CDR3 has 13 amino acids. Trimming shortened V by 2 bases and J by 8 bases, and 13 bases separated the two germline ends. CDR3 in DNA: TGTGCCAGCAGCTTTGCCCCTCGAGGGGAAGCTTTCTTT. Amino acids: CASSFAPRGEAFF.

V is TRBV7-2 and J is TRBJ1-1; 9 bases align to TRBD1. Germline trimming cut 6 bases from V and 1 base from J; bases unmatched to any gene: 3. The CDR3 spans 14 residues. The germline CDR1 and CDR2 sequences are SGHTA and FQGNSA. CDR3 in amino acids: CASRTGGWNTEAFF. In DNA form, the CDR3 reads TGTGCCAGCAGAACAGGGGGCTGGAACACTGAAGCTTTCTTT. The whole variable domain, filled in from reference TRBV7-2 and TRBJ1-1, reads GAGVSQSPSNKVTEKGKDVELRCDPISGHTALYWYRQSLGQGLEFLIYFQGNSAPDKSGLPSDRFSAERTGGSVSTLTIQRTQQEDSAVYLCASRTGGWNTEAFFGQGTRLTVV.

This chain links TRBV7-2 with TRBJ2-7, with TRBD2 matching over 13 bases. The germline CDR1 and CDR2 sequences are SGHTA and FQGNSA. The CDR3 is 16 amino acids. Trimming removed 3 bases from V and 2 bases from J; junction bases left unmatched: 4. The CDR3 DNA is TGTGCCAGCAGCTTCGGACTAGCGGGAGTTACCTACGAGCAGTACTTC. Its protein product is CASSFGLAGVTYEQYF.

Of note for this clone: Additional DNA sequences in this sample encode the identical CDR3. The V gene is TRBV18, the J gene TRBJ2-5; no firm D call. V gave up 1 base and J gave up 5 bases, with 8 bases separating them. The CDR3 has 13 residues. The germline gives CDR1 KGHSH, CDR2 LQKENI. CDR3 residues: CASSPLFLETQYF. CDR3 in DNA: TGTGCCAGCTCACCACTGTTCCTTGAGACCCAGTACTTC.